A selection of T cell receptor beta chains follows, all from one sample in a study of T-cell memory formation after mild COVID-19. One entry per CDR3 protein, called by TCRdb with MiXCR from the 5' RACE reads. The sample holds 550,000 to 700,000 distinct CDR3 sequences, 17% seen once. The sequencing sample was made of PBMCs or a T cell subset sorted from them (not recorded which). These receptor sequences come from an adult woman who had mild COVID-19 (a few samples of this study predate the infection). Cell type and time point are not known. CDR3s include the opening cysteine and the closing phenylalanine or tryptophan. Fields, in order: D gene, clone size, J gene, V gene, CDR3 protein, CDR3 DNA. D genes are given only for firm matches. Expanded clones get a size class; other rows say once, few or many, or leave the size out.

D: TRBD1; size: .; J: TRBJ2-7; V: TRBV4-1; CDR3: CASSQGQGFSYEQYF; DNA: TGCGCCAGCAGCCAAGGACAGGGGTTCTCCTACGAGCAGTACTTC
D: .; size: .; J: TRBJ1-2; V: TRBV30; CDR3: CAWSVSRNYGYTF; DNA: TGTGCCTGGAGTGTATCCAGGAACTATGGCTACACCTTC
D: TRBD2; size: few; J: TRBJ2-5; V: TRBV6-5; CDR3: CASSRSTSGRRAGKTQYF; DNA: TGTGCCAGCAGCCGTTCGACTAGCGGGAGACGGGCGGGAAAGACCCAGTACTTC
D: TRBD1; size: .; J: TRBJ1-5; V: TRBV7-2; CDR3: CASSRRGGGDQPQHF; DNA: TGTGCCAGCAGCCGAAGGGGAGGGGGCGATCAGCCCCAGCATTTT
D: .; size: .; J: TRBJ2-7; V: TRBV24-1; CDR3: CATSEGSYEQYF; DNA: TGTGCCACCAGTGAGGGGAGCTACGAGCAGTACTTC
D: .; size: .; J: TRBJ2-1; V: TRBV4-2; CDR3: CASSQEKSSYNEQFF; DNA: TGTGCCAGCAGCCAAGAAAAGAGCTCCTACAATGAGCAGTTCTTC
D: TRBD1; size: few; J: TRBJ2-5; V: TRBV2; CDR3: CASRAGTGNFETQYF; DNA: TGTGCCAGCAGGGCCGGGACAGGGAATTTTGAGACCCAGTACTTC
D: .; size: .; J: TRBJ2-1; V: TRBV24-1; CDR3: CATSVGRLTEQFF; DNA: TGTGCCACCAGTGTAGGCAGACTGACTGAGCAGTTCTTC
D: .; size: .; J: TRBJ1-1; V: TRBV5-5; CDR3: CASSLVRGGAEAFF; DNA: TGTGCCAGCAGCTTGGTAAGGGGAGGTGCTGAAGCTTTCTTT
D: .; size: few; J: TRBJ1-5; V: TRBV3-1; CDR3: CASSQADYSNQPQHF; DNA: TGTGCCAGCAGCCAAGCAGATTATAGCAATCAGCCCCAGCATTTT